The 21 T cell receptor beta chains reported below all come from one sample, sequenced in a study of shared clonotypes between healthy human individuals. Repertoires were generated with immunoSEQ multiplex PCR, while TCRdb's copy carries only in-frame clones and drops some. The sample consists of around 600,000 clones, 95% of them appearing once. CD45RO-negative, CCR7-selected cells formed the naive CD8 fraction, which excluded terminally differentiated effector memory CD45RA+ cells. Sequences were obtained from naive CD8+ T cells sorted from blood. The receptors come from a woman aged 30 to 39 in good health.

Here the CDR3 reads CASRRGTLKETQYF. The CDR3 DNA follows: TGCGCCAGCAGGCGGGGGACGCTCAAAGAGACCCAGTACTTC. This sequence joins TRBV10-2 and TRBJ2-5, with TRBD2 matching over 7 bases. CDR1 and CDR2 (germline): WSHSY, SAAADI. J gave up 3 bases and V 6 bases, and 7 bases lay outside the gene matches. The CDR3 contains 14 residues.

V gene TRBV5-5 combines with J gene TRBJ2-7; D call uncertain. This CDR3 comprises 13 residues. Germline assignment: CDR1 SGHKS and CDR2 YYEKEE (reference sequence). Trimming stripped 1 base from V and 3 bases from J, with 8 bases between. The CDR3: CASSLNTNYEQYF. Written as DNA, the CDR3 is TGTGCCAGCAGCTTGAACACAAACTACGAGCAGTACTTC.

This rearrangement joins TRBV15 to TRBJ2-7; D unresolved. CDR1 and CDR2 (germline): LNHNV, YYDKDF (reference sequence). Trimming cost V 5 bases and J 2 bases, with 10 bases left between them. The CDR3 runs to 13 residues. For the CDR3, the DNA is TGTGCCACCAGCGGCGCGCTGGCCTACGAGCAGTACTTC. Its translation: CATSGALAYEQYF.

Remarks on this clone: The same CDR3 also results from other DNA sequences found in this sample. The chain links TRBV27 to TRBJ2-3; D remains ambiguous. The V and J ends lost 6 bases and 6 bases respectively, with 4 bases between them. The CDR3 length is 10 residues. Germline CDR1 reads MNHEY; CDR2 reads SMNVEV (reference sequence). The CDR3 DNA reads TGTGCCAGCAGGGGGGATACGCAGTATTTT. As protein: CASRGDTQYF.

The chain recombines TRBV13 with TRBJ2-1; D gene unclear. The CDR3 has 12 residues. Trimming removed 2 bases from V and 8 bases from J, with 7 bases in between. CDR1 PRHDT and CDR2 FYEKMQ come from the germline V gene (reference sequence). CDR3 in DNA: TGTGCCAGCAGCTTAATGAGTCATGAGCAGTTCTTC. Translation: CASSLMSHEQFF.

This chain joins TRBV5-6 and TRBJ1-1; possibly TRBD1 for D (6 bases). The germline V gene has CDR1 SGHDT and CDR2 YYEEEE. This CDR3 contains 13 residues. V was clipped by 7 bases and J by 5 bases, with 15 bases between them. The CDR3: CASSSEGGTEAFF. In DNA, the CDR3 is TGTGCCAGCTCGTCTGAAGGGGGGACTGAAGCTTTCTTT.

In this sample, this clone turned up once. The same CDR3 also results from other DNA sequences found in this sample. The V gene is TRBV9, the J gene TRBJ2-1, with D tentatively TRBD2 (5 bases). CDR3 length: 15 residues. The germline V and J ends were trimmed by 0 bases and 4 bases, with 11 bases remaining between them. The germline gives CDR1 SGDLS, CDR2 YYNGEE. In DNA form, the CDR3 reads TGTGCCAGCAGCGTAGGGCTAGCTGAGTACAATGAGCAGTTCTTC. This gives the protein CASSVGLAEYNEQFF.

This chain uses TRBV7-9 with TRBJ1-1; no firm D call. The germline V gene encodes CDR1 SEHNR and CDR2 FQNEAQ (reference sequence). V gave up 5 bases and J gave up 7 bases, with 14 bases separating them. This CDR3 comprises 13 residues. The CDR3 DNA follows: TGTGCCAGCAGCACTCCCCCGGCCAATGAAGCTTTCTTT. This gives the protein CASSTPPANEAFF.

V gene TRBV5-4 combines with J gene TRBJ2-7; possibly TRBD1 or TRBD2 for D (5 bases each). The germline V gene encodes CDR1 SGHNT and CDR2 YYREEE (reference sequence). The ends were cut back, 4 bases at V and 4 bases at J, with 12 bases in the middle. The CDR3 sequence is 13 residues long. CDR3 coding DNA: TGTGCCAGCAGCCCCAGCTGGGGGTACGAGCAGTACTTC. This translates into CASSPSWGYEQYF.

The genes are TRBV27 and TRBJ1-2, with D possibly being TRBD1 (5 bases). Germline CDR1 reads MNHEY; CDR2 reads SMNVEV (reference sequence). This CDR3 region has 17 residues. V shed 5 bases and J shed 4 bases, with 23 bases lying between them. Written as DNA, the CDR3 is TGTGCCAGCAGTCCCCAGAGGGGCAGCCCGTTCCCCTATGGCTACACCTTC. The encoded protein is CASSPQRGSPFPYGYTF.

The V gene is TRBV10-1, the J gene TRBJ2-7; D ambiguous. This CDR3 has 14 residues. Trimming removed 6 bases at V and 2 bases at J, with 14 bases between. CDR1 is WNHNN, CDR2 SYGVQD, per germline (reference sequence). Here the CDR3 reads CASRSGRAPYEQYF. The CDR3 coding sequence is TGCGCCAGCAGATCCGGACGGGCCCCCTACGAGCAGTACTTC.

The V gene is TRBV28, the J gene TRBJ2-2; 7 nucleotides align to TRBD2. Germline CDR1 MDHEN, CDR2 SYDVKM. V dropped 3 bases and J dropped 1; count of bases not matched to a gene: 2. The CDR3 runs 15 residues. CDR3 in amino acids: CASSFPGGNTGELFF. The CDR3 nucleotides are TGTGCCAGCAGTTTTCCGGGAGGGAACACCGGGGAGCTGTTTTTT. The complete variable domain, with remaining parts taken from reference TRBV28 and TRBJ2-2, reads DVKVTQSSRYLVKRTGEKVFLECVQDMDHENMFWYRQDPGLGLRLIYFSYDVKMKEKGDIPEGYSVSREKKERFSLILESASTNQTSMYLCASSFPGGNTGELFFGEGSRLTVL.

This chain connects TRBV7-9 to TRBJ2-1; 7 bases agree with TRBD2. CDR1 SEHNR and CDR2 FQNEAQ come from the germline V gene (reference sequence). V lost 5 bases to trimming and J lost 4 bases; unmatched junction nucleotides: 8. This CDR3 comprises 15 residues. CDR3 sequence: CASSPPSGRYNEQFF. Here the CDR3 DNA reads TGTGCCAGCAGCCCACCTAGCGGTAGATACAATGAGCAGTTCTTC.

V usage is TRBV18 and J usage is TRBJ1-1; tentatively, D is TRBD1 (5 bases). The V gene's germline CDR1 is KGHSH and CDR2 LQKENI. The CDR3 covers 15 residues. The V end was cut by 4 bases, the J end by 3 bases, with 15 bases between. The CDR3 region has the DNA TGTGCCAGCTCACTAGGGAAGGGGTGGGACACTGAAGCTTTCTTT. It yields the protein CASSLGKGWDTEAFF.

The chain is built from TRBV4-1 and TRBJ1-6, with no clear D. CDR1 and CDR2 from the germline V gene are MGHRA and YSYEKL. CDR3 size: 15 residues. Trimming pared 6 bases from V and 1 base from J, leaving 10 bases between. CDR3 sequence (DNA): TGCGCCAGCAGACCCCGGGTGTCCTATAATTCACCCCTCCACTTT. Its translation: CASRPRVSYNSPLHF.

This chain joins TRBV28 and TRBJ1-5; D uncertain. CDR1 is MDHEN and CDR2 is SYDVKM in the germline V gene. This CDR3 region has 14 residues. Trimming left V 5 bases short and J 7 bases short, with 15 bases between. CDR3 sequence reads: CASSRAVKVQPQHF. CDR3 bases: TGTGCCAGCAGTCGGGCGGTCAAGGTCCAGCCCCAGCATTTT.

The genes are TRBV4-1 and TRBJ1-5, with D unresolved. Deletions cut 1 base from V and 7 bases from J, with 8 bases between. Germline V CDR1 and CDR2: MGHRA, YSYEKL. This CDR3 has 13 residues. The CDR3 reads CASSQAVGQPQHF. CDR3 coding DNA: TGCGCCAGCAGCCAAGCGGTAGGCCAGCCCCAGCATTTT.

The rearrangement links TRBV6-5 to TRBJ2-2; 11 positions match TRBD2. Per the germline V gene, CDR1 is MNHEY and CDR2 is SVGAGI. Unmatched junction bases numbered 5, after V lost 6 bases and J lost 5 bases. This CDR3 spans 15 amino acids. CDR3 amino acids: CASRWTSGLTGELFF. For the CDR3, the DNA is TGTGCCAGCAGGTGGACTAGCGGGCTGACCGGGGAGCTGTTTTTT.

This chain uses TRBV6-5 with TRBJ2-1, with 7 bases lining up with TRBD2. The junction had 5 bases not matched to a gene; V was cut back by 2 bases and J by 1 base. The germline V gene has CDR1 MNHEY and CDR2 SVGAGI. The CDR3 is 16 amino acids. CDR3 DNA sequence: TGTGCCAGCAGTTACAGGGTGGGAGGGTCCTACAATGAGCAGTTCTTC. Protein sequence: CASSYRVGGSYNEQFF.

The rearrangement links TRBV28 to TRBJ2-3; 13 bases align to TRBD2. V gave up 4 bases and J gave up 6 bases; unmatched junction bases: 7. The germline V gene has CDR1 MDHEN and CDR2 SYDVKM. CDR3 length: 16 amino acids. CDR3 sequence (DNA): TGTGCCAGCAGTTGGGGACTAGCGGGGCCTGGCGATACGCAGTATTTT. Translation: CASSWGLAGPGDTQYF.

The chain has TRBV28 and TRBJ2-5, with D possibly being TRBD1 (5 bases). The germline CDR1 and CDR2 sequences are MDHEN and SYDVKM. CDR3 length: 15 residues. Trimming pared 7 bases from V and 2 bases from J, leaving 17 bases between. CDR3 region: CASNMVARVQETQYF. The CDR3 nucleotides are TGTGCCAGCAACATGGTCGCCAGGGTACAAGAGACCCAGTACTTC.